This T cell receptor beta chain comes out of a study of blood T cell repertoires in COVID-19. On the study more broadly: COVID-19 samples from acute and convalescent phases originated in the United States, Italy and Spain.

The table came from immunoSEQ multiplex PCR; TCRdb's copy has only in-frame clones and leaves some out. The table has over 200,000 clones, 83% seen once. Sequencing used peripheral blood. The source is a woman between 40 and 55 years old with active or convalescent COVID-19.

The CDR3 protein is CASSLLTGGTEAFF. Written as DNA, the CDR3 is TGTGCCAGCAGCTTGCTGACAGGGGGCACTGAAGCTTTCTTT. V usage is TRBV5-4 and J usage is TRBJ1-1; TRBD1 matches 9 bases. Germline lookup yields CDR1 SGHNT and CDR2 YYREEE (reference sequence). The CDR3 length is 14 residues. The V segment lost 1 base and the J segment 4 bases; nucleotides outside the gene matches: 2. Supplemented by reference TRBV5-4 and TRBJ1-1, the full variable domain reads ETGVTQSPTHLIKTRGQQVTLRCSSQSGHNTVSWYQQALGQGPQFIFQYYREEENGRGNFPPRFSGLQFPNYSSELNVNALELDDSALYLCASSLLTGGTEAFFGQGTRLTVV.